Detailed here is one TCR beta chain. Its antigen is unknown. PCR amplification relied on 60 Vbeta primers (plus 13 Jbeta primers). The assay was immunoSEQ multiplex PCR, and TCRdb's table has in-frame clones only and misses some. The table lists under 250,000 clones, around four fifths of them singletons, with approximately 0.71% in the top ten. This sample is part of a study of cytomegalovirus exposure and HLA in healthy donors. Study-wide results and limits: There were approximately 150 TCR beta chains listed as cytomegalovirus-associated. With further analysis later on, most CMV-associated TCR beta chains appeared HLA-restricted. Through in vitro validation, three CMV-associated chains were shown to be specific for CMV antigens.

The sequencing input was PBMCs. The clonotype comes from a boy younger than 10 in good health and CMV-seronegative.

CDR3 sequence (DNA): TGTGCCAGCAGCACACAGGTACACCCCTACGAGCAGTACTTC. Its protein product is CASSTQVHPYEQYF. The chain uses TRBV7-2 and TRBJ2-7, with D perhaps matching TRBD1 (5 bases). This CDR3 has 14 residues. The V end lost 5 bases, the J end lost 2 bases, and 13 bases lay between the germline ends. Germline V gene data show CDR1 as SGHTA and CDR2 as FQGNSA.